These 6 T cell receptor beta chains originate from one sample sequenced in a study of blood T cell repertoires in COVID-19 (TCRdb year 2020). The library was obtained by the immunoSEQ multiplex PCR assay. TCRdb provides this immuneACCESS table in a form limited to in-frame rearrangements. Some clones are lacking; in checked studies, under half of them reflect an unresolved V gene, and why the rest are absent is not known. The sample table contains roughly 84,000 clones; only one count was recorded for approximately 80% of them. The top ten hold 9.5% to 15% of the sample. Input material: peripheral blood. The receptors here all came from a woman in her 40s with active or convalescent COVID-19.

V and J are TRBV18 and TRBJ1-1; D call uncertain. Trimming cost V 6 bases and J 1 base, with 9 bases left between them. The length of the CDR3 is 13 residues. Germline loops: CDR1 KGHSH, CDR2 LQKENI. The CDR3 DNA is TGTGCCAGCTCGGCTAACAGGAACACTGAAGCTTTCTTT. Translation gives CASSANRNTEAFF.

This clone has just a few counts. The rearrangement links TRBV2 to TRBJ2-7, with 7 bases that match TRBD1. This CDR3 has 12 amino acids. V shed 6 bases and J 7 bases; nucleotides not matched to a gene: 6. Germline CDR1 SNHLY, CDR2 FYNNEI. CDR3 loop: CASSRTGREQYF. The CDR3 DNA reads TGTGCCAGCAGCAGGACAGGACGGGAGCAGTACTTC.

The chain links TRBV19 to TRBJ1-5, with TRBD1 as a possible D gene (5 bases). V was shortened by 6 bases and J by 3 bases, with 12 bases between the two germline ends. Per germline, CDR1 LNHDA and CDR2 SQIVND (reference sequence). CDR3 size: 14 residues. The CDR3: CASRERRDNQPQHF. In nucleotides, the CDR3 is TGTGCCAGTAGGGAACGCAGGGACAATCAGCCCCAGCATTTT.

This clone showed up just once. The chain couples TRBV19 to TRBJ2-1; a possible D gene is TRBD2 (5 bases). Germline V CDR1 and CDR2: LNHDA, SQIVND (reference sequence). V lost 5 bases and J lost 4, with 12 bases in between. The CDR3 is 14 residues long. The DNA of the CDR3 is TGTGCCAGTAGTCGGGCTAGCTCATACAATGAGCAGTTCTTC. Translating it yields CASSRASSYNEQFF.

The chain combines TRBV6-5 with TRBJ1-6, with 9 positions matching TRBD1. J was trimmed by 9 bases and V by 2 bases; bases with no gene match: 5. Germline-derived CDR1 and CDR2 are MNHEY and SVGAGI. The CDR3 is 15 amino acids. CDR3 bases: TGTGCCAGCAGTTACGGGGACAGGGCAAGTTCACCCCTCCACTTT. It is translated as CASSYGDRASSPLHF.

This clone turned up a few times. At the DNA level, this CDR3 is encoded by other sequences in the same sample as well. The chain joins TRBV28 to TRBJ2-7; the D gene is possibly TRBD1 (5 bases). The germline V and J ends were trimmed by 4 bases and 1 base, with 11 bases remaining between them. From germline, CDR1 is MDHEN and CDR2 SYDVKM. The CDR3 extends over 14 amino acids. The CDR3 spells CASSSLTGSYEQYF. CDR3 sequence (DNA): TGTGCCAGCAGTTCACTTACAGGTTCCTACGAGCAGTACTTC.